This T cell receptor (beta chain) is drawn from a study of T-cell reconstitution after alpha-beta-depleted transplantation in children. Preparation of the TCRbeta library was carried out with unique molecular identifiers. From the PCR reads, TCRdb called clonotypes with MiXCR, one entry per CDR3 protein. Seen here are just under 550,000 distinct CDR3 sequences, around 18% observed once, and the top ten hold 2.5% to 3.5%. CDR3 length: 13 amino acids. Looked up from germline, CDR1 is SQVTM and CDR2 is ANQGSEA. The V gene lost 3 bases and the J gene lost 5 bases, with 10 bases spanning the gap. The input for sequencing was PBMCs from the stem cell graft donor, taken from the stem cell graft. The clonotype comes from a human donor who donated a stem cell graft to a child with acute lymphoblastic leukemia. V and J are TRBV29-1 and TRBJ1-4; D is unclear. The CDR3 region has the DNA TGCAGCGTTGAGGCAGGCCAGAATGAAAAACTGTTTTTT. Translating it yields CSVEAGQNEKLFF.